The clone carrying this TCR beta chain was detected a few times. Its antigen remains unidentified. The length of the CDR3 is 15 residues. V gave up 6 bases and J gave up 7 bases, with 19 bases separating them. Unique molecular identifiers were incorporated when the TCRbeta library was constructed. TCRdb itself ran the PCR reads through MiXCR, one entry per CDR3 protein. The sample includes approximately 980,000 distinct CDR3 sequences, roughly 29% of them seen just once. This entry is derived from a study of T-cell reconstitution after alpha-beta-depleted transplantation in children. Overall study findings and caveats: Some patients owed their high day-60 TCRbeta diversity to surviving recipient T cells and thymic progenitors. Several hundred expanded graft clones reportedly gave rise to the alpha-beta T cells present about two months after transplant. Counts and diversity of T cells one year after transplant came mostly from newly produced T cells.

This material consisted of PBMCs, mostly from graft donor cells, taken 360 days after TCRalphabeta/CD19-depleted stem cell transplant. The chain uses TRBV12-3 or TRBV12-4 and TRBJ2-1; tentatively, D is TRBD1 (6 bases). This TCR derives from a boy under two years old who had a stem cell transplant for SCID, so the T cells may come from the graft donor. The CDR3 spells CASRPTGQKTNEQFF. The CDR3 nucleotides are TGTGCCAGCAGACCGACCGGACAGAAGACTAATGAGCAGTTCTTC.